Listed here are 31 T cell receptor beta chains from one sample, sequenced in a study of T cell clonotyping in hematopoietic cell transplantation. Here immunoSEQ multiplex PCR was the method, and the copy in TCRdb shows in-frame clones only, minus some. The table lists approximately 41,000 clones, 85% of them singletons. The time point here: recipient sample about 28 days before transplant, after cytoreduction. Material: peripheral blood mononuclear cells, obtained before stem cell transplant. The receptor source for this set is a man in his fifties or sixties with acute myeloid leukemia. Some clones in this sample may be carry-over from other donors' samples.

The gene calls are TRBV6-1 and TRBJ2-7; 7 positions match TRBD1. Germline CDR1 reads MNHNS; CDR2 reads SASEGT. The CDR3 spans 15 residues. V shed 3 bases, J shed 5 bases, and the junction held 10 bases outside the gene matches. This CDR3 is CASSDLGRGIDEQYF. CDR3 nucleotide sequence: TGTGCCAGCAGTGACTTGGGCAGGGGGATAGACGAGCAGTACTTC.

The chain links TRBV27 to TRBJ1-2; TRBD1 agrees at 8 bases. The germline CDR1 and CDR2 sequences are MNHEY and SMNVEV (reference sequence). V trimming: 2 bases; J trimming: 8 bases; junction bases outside the gene matches: 4. The CDR3 is 13 amino acids. CDR3 coding DNA: TGTGCCAGCAGTTTACAGGGGGCGGGGGGCTACACCTTC. Its protein product is CASSLQGAGGYTF.

The V gene is TRBV2, the J gene TRBJ1-1; no firm D call. The germline V gene encodes CDR1 SNHLY and CDR2 FYNNEI. This CDR3 is 16 amino acids long. The V and J ends lost 3 bases and 0 bases respectively, with 14 bases between them. CDR3 in amino acids: CASSEYSHRLNTEAFF. CDR3 bases: TGTGCCAGCAGTGAGTATTCGCACAGATTGAACACTGAAGCTTTCTTT.

The chain joins TRBV11-3 to TRBJ1-1; D ambiguous. The length of the CDR3 is 12 residues. Germline loops: CDR1 SGHNT, CDR2 YENEEA. Deletions cut 6 bases from V and 1 base from J, with 6 bases between. CDR3 in DNA: TGTGCCAGCAGTACACGGAACACTGAAGCTTTCTTT. It encodes CASSTRNTEAFF.

This clone was seen more than once but under ten times. V gene TRBV4-2 combines with J gene TRBJ1-5, with TRBD1 as a possible D gene (6 bases). Germline V CDR1 and CDR2: LGHNA, YNFKEQ. The CDR3 length is 14 residues. V shed 3 bases and J shed 1 base, with 7 bases lying between them. The CDR3 protein is CASSHTGSNQPQHF. CDR3 DNA sequence: TGTGCCAGCAGCCACACAGGGAGCAATCAGCCCCAGCATTTT.

The chain recombines TRBV7-9 with TRBJ1-3; the D is unclear. The germline gives CDR1 SEHNR, CDR2 FQNEAQ (reference sequence). The CDR3 totals 15 residues. Trimming removed 1 base at V and 0 bases at J, with 7 bases between. As DNA, the CDR3 is TGTGCCAGCAGCTTAGGGGAGGCCTCTGGAAACACCATATATTTT. It specifies CASSLGEASGNTIYF.

The genes are TRBV28 and TRBJ1-1, with D maybe TRBD1 (6 bases). Trimming shortened V by 6 bases and J by 7 bases, and 18 bases separated the two germline ends. CDR1 is MDHEN, CDR2 SYDVKM, per germline. The CDR3 spans 14 residues. CDR3 in amino acids: CASRLQGVGGEAFF. In nucleotides, the CDR3 is TGTGCCAGCAGGCTACAGGGCGTTGGAGGTGAAGCTTTCTTT.

The V call is TRBV28, the J call TRBJ1-5; no firm D call. The V end was cut by 8 bases, the J end by 2 bases, with 4 bases between. CDR1 MDHEN and CDR2 SYDVKM come from the germline V gene. This CDR3 has 11 residues. The CDR3 DNA is TGTGCCAGCTCGGGCAATCAGCCCCAGCATTTT. This translates into CASSGNQPQHF.

The CDR3 protein is CASSLKGTETQYF. The CDR3 DNA reads as TGTGCCAGCAGCTTGAAGGGGACAGAGACCCAGTACTTC. This chain joins TRBV5-6 and TRBJ2-5; tentatively, D is TRBD1 or TRBD2 (5 bases each). CDR3 size: 13 residues. Between the trimmed V and J ends, which lost 1 base and 4 bases, there was a span of 8 bases. Germline lookup yields CDR1 SGHDT and CDR2 YYEEEE.

The V gene is TRBV7-6, the J gene TRBJ1-6; 7 bases line up with TRBD1. In germline, CDR1 is SGHVS, CDR2 FNYEAQ. V trimming: 4 bases; J trimming: 0 bases; junction bases outside the gene matches: 12. The CDR3 consists of 19 residues. This CDR3 is CASSSRWGTASSYNSPLHF. As DNA, the CDR3 is TGTGCCAGCAGCTCGCGATGGGGGACAGCGAGCTCCTATAATTCACCCCTCCACTTT.

CDR3 amino acids: CASSFGGLVSPLHF. Here the CDR3 DNA reads TGTGCCAGCAGCTTCGGGGGTTTGGTTTCACCCCTCCACTTT. The chain employs TRBV5-5 and TRBJ1-6; TRBD1 is a possible D gene (5 bases). The CDR3 has 14 amino acids. Trimming shortened V by 2 bases and J by 9 bases, and 12 bases separated the two germline ends. Germline CDR1 reads SGHKS; CDR2 reads YYEKEE (reference sequence).

The chain couples TRBV5-1 to TRBJ1-6; TRBD1 matches at 9 bases. CDR1 is SGHRS, CDR2 YFSETQ, per germline. Trimming took 0 bases from V and 7 from J; bases not matched to a gene: 5. The CDR3 extends over 16 amino acids. This chain's CDR3 is CASSLDGTGRNSPLHF. CDR3 sequence (DNA): TGCGCCAGCAGCTTGGATGGGACAGGGAGGAATTCACCCCTCCACTTT.

The chain employs TRBV27 and TRBJ1-6, with D perhaps TRBD1 (5 bases). The CDR3 loop spans 14 amino acids. With 0 bases removed from V and 10 bases from J, the gap between germline ends came to 10 bases. CDR1 and CDR2 from the germline V gene are MNHEY and SMNVEV (reference sequence). The CDR3 nucleotides read TGTGCCAGCAGTTTATCGGGGAGGGGCTCACCCCTCCACTTT. Residues: CASSLSGRGSPLHF.

The chain uses TRBV6-6 and TRBJ2-6, with a tentative D call TRBD2 (5 bases). The CDR3 has 16 amino acids. V was cut by 7 bases and J by 6 bases, with 19 bases left in between. In germline, CDR1 is MNHNY, CDR2 SVGAGI (reference sequence). CDR3 DNA sequence: TGTGCCAGCACCCTCCCGGGGTCCGCCGAGGCCAACGTCCTGACTTTC. Translating it yields CASTLPGSAEANVLTF.

This clone appeared once. This chain links TRBV10-3 with TRBJ1-5, with D maybe TRBD1 (6 bases). Trimming removed 6 bases at V and 1 base at J, with 19 bases between. Germline assignment: CDR1 ENHRY and CDR2 SYGVKD. The CDR3 has 17 amino acids. The CDR3 spells CAISPGTLRSSNQPQHF. The DNA of the CDR3 is TGTGCCATCAGCCCCGGGACACTCAGGAGCAGCAATCAGCCCCAGCATTTT.

For this clone: The junction departs from germline at one end; a sequencing error may be responsible. This chain connects TRBV6-5 to TRBJ2-6; 7 bases match TRBD2. CDR1 MNHEY and CDR2 SVGAGI come from the germline V gene. There are 16 residues in the CDR3. This CDR3 reads CASSNSGGGGANVLTF. CDR3 nucleotides: TGTGCCAGCAGTAACTCGGGGGGTGGCGGGGCCAACGTCCTGACTTTC.

This clone has just a few counts. V and J are TRBV6-5 and TRBJ1-6; possible D gene TRBD1, 5 bases. The V end was cut by 6 bases, the J end by 10 bases, with 16 bases between. This CDR3 region has 14 residues. Germline CDR1 is MNHEY and CDR2 is SVGAGI. CDR3 bases: TGTGCCAGCAGGATGGGACTCTCGGGGTCACCCCTCCACTTT. Protein sequence: CASRMGLSGSPLHF.

This rearrangement joins TRBV28 to TRBJ1-5, with 10 nucleotides matching TRBD1. The CDR3 loop spans 15 amino acids. Per germline, CDR1 MDHEN and CDR2 SYDVKM. Trimming removed 7 bases from V and 3 bases from J; junction bases left unmatched: 6. The DNA of the CDR3 is TGTGCCAGCACCCCAGACAGGGGGCACAATCAGCCCCAGCATTTT. As protein: CASTPDRGHNQPQHF.

The chain links TRBV4-1 to TRBJ1-2; D uncertain. Looked up from germline, CDR1 is MGHRA and CDR2 is YSYEKL. This CDR3 has 14 amino acids. V was shortened by 5 bases and J by 7 bases, with 17 bases between the two germline ends. This CDR3 reads CASSSPTLRPGYTF. DNA of the CDR3: TGCGCCAGCAGCTCCCCCACATTGCGTCCTGGCTACACCTTC.

This clone was found once. The chain recombines TRBV4-2 with TRBJ1-6, with D tentatively TRBD1 (5 bases). Between the trimmed V and J ends, which lost 4 bases and 7 bases, there was a span of 17 bases. This CDR3 region has 16 residues. Per the germline V gene, CDR1 is LGHNA and CDR2 is YNFKEQ. Here the CDR3 DNA reads TGTGCCAGCAGCCCTTTGGGGAGGACACTGAATTCACCCCTCCACTTT. Residues: CASSPLGRTLNSPLHF.

The chain has TRBV11-1 and TRBJ1-1; 7 positions agree with TRBD1. Per the germline V gene, CDR1 is SGHAT and CDR2 is FQDESV (reference sequence). V was clipped by 5 bases and J by 4 bases; unmatched bases: 7. The CDR3 runs 14 residues. CDR3 in amino acids: CASSTRDSGTEAFF. CDR3 coding DNA: TGTGCCAGCAGCACCCGGGACAGTGGCACTGAAGCTTTCTTT.

The chain links TRBV6-1 to TRBJ1-2; 12 nucleotides agree with TRBD1. Germline assignment: CDR1 MNHNS and CDR2 SASEGT. The CDR3 loop spans 13 amino acids. Trimming at V came to 2 bases and at J to 10 bases, leaving 2 bases not matched to a gene. CDR3 nucleotides: TGTGCCAGCAGTGAATGGGACAGGGGGCTCTACACCTTC. This translates into CASSEWDRGLYTF.

The V call is TRBV19, the J call TRBJ2-5; 12 nucleotides agree with TRBD2. The trim removed 3 bases at V and 2 bases at J, leaving 7 bases unmatched. This CDR3 has 17 residues. The germline V gene encodes CDR1 LNHDA and CDR2 SQIVND (reference sequence). CDR3 coding DNA: TGTGCCAGTAGTATCGGTACTAGCGGGGGGTTTCAAGAGACCCAGTACTTC. Translated, it gives CASSIGTSGGFQETQYF. The full variable domain, its missing parts supplied by reference TRBV19 and TRBJ2-5, is DGGITQSPKYLFRKEGQNVTLSCEQNLNHDAMYWYRQDPGQGLRLIYYSQIVNDFQKGDIAEGYSVSREKKESFPLTVTSAQKNPTAFYLCASSIGTSGGFQETQYFGPGTRLLVL.

J is TRBJ2-7 and V is TRBV5-4; unclear D gene. V was shortened by 0 bases and J by 4 bases, with 8 bases between the two germline ends. Germline V lookup: CDR1 SGHNT, CDR2 YYREEE (reference sequence). This CDR3 is built from 13 residues. The CDR3 loop is CASSLADGYEQYF. CDR3 coding DNA: TGTGCCAGCAGCTTGGCCGACGGGTACGAGCAGTACTTC.

The chain links TRBV29-1 to TRBJ2-7; no definite D call. The V gene lost 1 base and the J gene lost 3 bases, with 10 bases spanning the gap. The length of the CDR3 is 13 residues. Germline V gene lookup returns CDR1 SQVTM and CDR2 ANQGSEA. CDR3 protein: CSVEVPGNYEQYF. CDR3 nucleotide sequence: TGCAGCGTTGAAGTCCCGGGCAACTACGAGCAGTACTTC.

The genes are TRBV7-6 and TRBJ1-1, with 9 bases aligning to TRBD1. The germline V gene encodes CDR1 SGHVS and CDR2 FNYEAQ. The CDR3 runs to 13 residues. The ends lost 5 bases at V and 6 bases at J; junction bases unmatched: 4. The CDR3 DNA is TGTGCCAGCAGCATCCGGACAGGGGCTGAAGCTTTCTTT. The encoded protein is CASSIRTGAEAFF. The entire variable domain, with the rest obtained from reference TRBV7-6 and TRBJ1-1, is as follows: GAGVSQSPRYKVTKRGQDVALRCDPISGHVSLYWYRQALGQGPEFLTYFNYEAQQDKSGLPNDRFSAERPEGSISTLTIQRTEQRDSAMYRCASSIRTGAEAFFGQGTRLTVV.

This rearrangement joins TRBV19 to TRBJ1-6; TRBD1 might be the D (5 bases). The germline V and J ends were trimmed by 6 bases and 10 bases, with 22 bases remaining between them. The V gene's germline CDR1 is LNHDA and CDR2 SQIVND (reference sequence). The CDR3 covers 16 residues. For the CDR3, the DNA is TGTGCCAGTAGGGACCCGACGGCAGGGAGCGGATCACCCCTCCACTTT. It specifies CASRDPTAGSGSPLHF.

The chain employs TRBV7-2 and TRBJ1-5; TRBD1 matches at 7 bases. Per germline, CDR1 SGHTA and CDR2 FQGNSA. V shed 7 bases and J 1 base; nucleotides not matched to a gene: 7. This CDR3 spans 15 amino acids. The CDR3: CASTDRASSNQPQHF. The CDR3 nucleotides read TGTGCCAGCACCGACAGGGCGTCGAGCAATCAGCCCCAGCATTTT.

The V and J genes are TRBV19 and TRBJ2-7; TRBD1 aligns across 11 bases. Germline V CDR1 and CDR2: LNHDA, SQIVND (reference sequence). This CDR3 region has 16 residues. V lost 3 bases to trimming and J lost 2 bases; unmatched junction nucleotides: 6. Here the CDR3 reads CASSIRTGGAPYEQYF. Here the CDR3 DNA reads TGTGCCAGTAGTATTCGGACAGGGGGCGCACCCTACGAGCAGTACTTC.

This clone was observed a few times. DNA of the CDR3: TGTGCCAGCAGCGGACCAGATAGGGTACTCCACTTT. Translated: CASSGPDRVLHF. The V and J genes are TRBV9 and TRBJ1-6; D gene ambiguous. The germline V and J ends were trimmed by 3 bases and 16 bases, with 14 bases remaining between them. This CDR3 region has 12 residues. Germline-derived CDR1 and CDR2 are SGDLS and YYNGEE.

The V call is TRBV6-5, the J call TRBJ1-1; possibly TRBD1 for D (5 bases). V lost 6 bases, J lost 1 base, and 12 bases lay in between. Germline-derived CDR1 and CDR2 are MNHEY and SVGAGI. The CDR3 loop spans 14 amino acids. The CDR3 loop is CASRTGQTNTEAFF. CDR3 DNA: TGTGCCAGCAGGACGGGGCAGACGAACACTGAAGCTTTCTTT.